Presented here are 10 T cell receptor beta chains from one specimen sequenced in a study of control samples from healthy donors and cancer patients. The data were produced by immunoSEQ multiplex PCR, yet TCRdb's version contains in-frame clones alone and is incomplete. The repertoire holds about 160,000 clones, with about 94% as singletons. The sample was blood. Receptor source: a middle-aged woman in good health.

This clone was recorded a few times. The chain recombines TRBV9 with TRBJ1-5; D unclear. The CDR3 has 13 amino acids. Germline V gene data show CDR1 as SGDLS and CDR2 as YYNGEE. The V and J ends lost 1 base and 6 bases respectively, with 8 bases between them. For the CDR3, the DNA is TGTGCCAGCAGCGTACAGGATTTTCAGCCCCAGCATTTT. Translated, it gives CASSVQDFQPQHF.

The chain carries TRBV4-3 and TRBJ1-1; 9 bases align to TRBD1. This CDR3 comprises 15 residues. V lost 4 bases and J lost 8; bases outside the gene matches: 11. Germline V gene lookup returns CDR1 LGHNA and CDR2 YSLEER. This chain's CDR3 is CASSLSRSGQGEAFF. CDR3 sequence (DNA): TGCGCCAGCAGCCTTTCGCGCTCGGGACAGGGAGAAGCTTTCTTT.

The chain combines TRBV12-5 with TRBJ1-1; 8 bases agree with TRBD1. The germline CDR1 and CDR2 sequences are LGHNT and FRNRAP. Trimming at V came to 1 base and at J to 5 bases, leaving 0 bases not matched to a gene. CDR3 size: 13 residues. Here the CDR3 DNA reads TGTGCTAGTGGTTTGGACAGGGGGACTGAAGCTTTCTTT. Amino acid sequence: CASGLDRGTEAFF. The whole variable domain, remainder taken from reference TRBV12-5 and TRBJ1-1, is DARVTQTPRHKVTEMGQEVTMRCQPILGHNTVFWYRQTMMQGLELLAYFRNRAPLDDSGMPKDRFSAEMPDATLATLKIQPSEPRDSAVYFCASGLDRGTEAFFGQGTRLTVV.

J is TRBJ1-1 and V is TRBV7-9, with TRBD1 matching over 7 bases. The CDR3 length is 17 residues. Germline V lookup: CDR1 SEHNR, CDR2 FQNEAQ (reference sequence). Losses at the gene ends were 4 bases for V and 0 bases for J; bases not matched to a gene: 11. This CDR3 is CASSSKRGQHMNTEAFF. CDR3 sequence (DNA): TGTGCCAGCAGCTCGAAACGGGGACAGCACATGAACACTGAAGCTTTCTTT. Combining the CDR3 with reference TRBV7-9 and TRBJ1-1 gives the whole variable domain DTGVSQNPRHKITKRGQNVTFRCDPISEHNRLYWYRQTLGQGPEFLTYFQNEAQLEKSRLLSDRFSAERPKGSFSTLEIQRTEQGDSAMYLCASSSKRGQHMNTEAFFGQGTRLTVV.

This clone showed up just once. The V call is TRBV11-2, the J call TRBJ1-4, with 11 positions matching TRBD1. The ends lost 5 bases at V and 8 bases at J; junction bases unmatched: 7. Per germline, CDR1 SGHAT and CDR2 FQNNGV. CDR3 length: 15 residues. The CDR3 is CASSKLGQGGEKLFF. The DNA for the CDR3 is TGTGCCAGCAGCAAACTGGGACAGGGGGGGGAAAAACTGTTTTTT.

The rearrangement joins TRBV28 to TRBJ2-7; the D gene is possibly TRBD2 (5 bases). Looked up from germline, CDR1 is MDHEN and CDR2 is SYDVKM. Trimming left V 3 bases short and J 6 bases short, with 12 bases between. The CDR3 has 13 residues. The CDR3 protein is CASSFRGIAEQYF. The CDR3 DNA follows: TGTGCCAGCAGTTTCCGGGGAATTGCCGAGCAGTACTTC. The complete variable domain, with remaining parts taken from reference TRBV28 and TRBJ2-7, reads DVKVTQSSRYLVKRTGEKVFLECVQDMDHENMFWYRQDPGLGLRLIYFSYDVKMKEKGDIPEGYSVSREKKERFSLILESASTNQTSMYLCASSFRGIAEQYFGPGTRLTVT.

The genes are TRBV13 and TRBJ1-2, with 7 bases identical to TRBD1. The CDR3 extends over 15 amino acids. Trimming cost V 3 bases and J 6 bases; bases outside gene matches: 10. Germline loops: CDR1 PRHDT, CDR2 FYEKMQ (reference sequence). This CDR3 reads CASSFNLGTGDGYTF. CDR3 DNA sequence: TGTGCCAGCAGCTTTAATCTCGGCACAGGGGATGGCTACACCTTC. Looking up the rest from reference TRBV13 and TRBJ1-2 gives the full variable domain: AAGVIQSPRHLIKEKRETATLKCYPIPRHDTVYWYQQGPGQDPQFLISFYEKMQSDKGSIPDRFSAQQFSDYHSELNMSSLELGDSALYFCASSFNLGTGDGYTFGSGTRLTVV.

The chain combines TRBV19 with TRBJ1-1; D gene unclear. V lost 5 bases, J lost 6 bases, and 7 bases lay in between. Germline V gene sequence: CDR1 LNHDA, CDR2 SQIVND (reference sequence). The CDR3 has 11 amino acids. Here the CDR3 reads CASSLRAEAFF. CDR3 DNA: TGTGCCAGTAGTCTACGGGCTGAAGCTTTCTTT.

The V call is TRBV5-4, the J call TRBJ1-1, with D hard to call. The V end lost 6 bases, the J end lost 5 bases, and 14 bases lay between the germline ends. The CDR3 has 13 amino acids. Germline CDR1 reads SGHNT; CDR2 reads YYREEE (reference sequence). DNA for the CDR3: TGTGCCAGCACCGCCCCGGGGAGGACTGAAGCTTTCTTT. As protein: CASTAPGRTEAFF.

Regarding this clone: The same CDR3 also results from other DNA sequences found in this sample. This chain connects TRBV18 to TRBJ1-1; weak D call: TRBD1 (5 bases). The CDR3 has 14 residues. CDR1 KGHSH and CDR2 LQKENI come from the germline V gene. Trimming cost V 3 bases and J 2 bases, with 10 bases left between them. The CDR3 sequence is CASSPAGLNTEAFF. The DNA for the CDR3 is TGTGCCAGCTCACCTGCAGGGTTAAACACTGAAGCTTTCTTT.